This T cell receptor (beta chain) was documented in a study of T-cell reconstitution after alpha-beta-depleted transplantation in children. Findings and limits, study-wide: About two months after transplant, alpha-beta T cells reportedly came from several hundred expanded graft clones. From newly produced T cells came most of the T-cell counts and diversity one year after transplant. In some patients, recipient T cells and intrathymic progenitors surviving conditioning explained high day-60 diversity.

There are a few counts of this clonotype. The antigen remains unidentified. Researchers prepared the TCRbeta library using unique molecular identifiers, the study reports. TCRdb re-called the PCR reads with MiXCR, one entry per CDR3 protein. The sample consists of about 640,000 distinct CDR3 sequences, roughly 13% of them appearing once. Trimming left V 3 bases short and J 4 bases short, with 15 bases between. The CDR3 runs to 15 residues. Germline assignment: CDR1 SEHNR and CDR2 FQNEAQ (reference sequence). The input for sequencing was PBMCs, mostly from graft donor cells, taken 360 days after TCRalphabeta/CD19-depleted stem cell transplant. The V gene is TRBV7-9, the J gene TRBJ1-1; no clear D. The sequence derives from a male patient younger than 18 who had a stem cell transplant for acute myeloid leukemia, so the T cells may come from the graft donor. CDR3 sequence (DNA): TGTGCCAGCAGCTTCGCCGGGTGGATGGTCACTGAAGCTTTCTTT. This translates into CASSFAGWMVTEAFF.